Following are 32 T cell receptor beta chains from one sample sequenced in a study of cytomegalovirus exposure and HLA in healthy donors (dated by TCRdb to 2016 to 2017). Library method: the immunoSEQ multiplex PCR assay. The multiplex PCR relied on a mix of 60 forward primers for TCR Vbeta segments and 13 reverse primers for TCR Jbeta segments. Entries here come from immuneACCESS through TCRdb and include only in-frame sequences with V and J called. Some clones fail to appear in such tables; in the studies checked, an unresolved V gene covers under half of the shortfall, and the cause of the remainder is unknown. This sample has approximately 97,000 clones in its table, and over 60% of those were observed once. Clones ranked in the top ten supply 8% to 10% of the sample. Sequenced input: PBMCs. These receptors originate from a male donor in good health and CMV-seropositive.

The chain recombines TRBV15 with TRBJ2-7, with TRBD1 matching 11 bases. The CDR3 consists of 16 residues. The ends lost 2 bases at V and 2 bases at J; junction bases unmatched: 5. Germline-derived CDR1 and CDR2 are LNHNV and YYDKDF (reference sequence). CDR3 DNA: TGTGCCACCAGCAGACTCCCGGGACAGGGGGCCTACGAGCAGTACTTC. Protein product: CATSRLPGQGAYEQYF. Using reference TRBV15 and TRBJ2-7 for the parts outside the CDR3, the full variable domain is DAMVIQNPRYQVTQFGKPVTLSCSQTLNHNVMYWYQQKSSQAPKLLFHYYDKDFNNEADTPDNFQSRRPNTSFCFLDIRSPGLGDTAMYLCATSRLPGQGAYEQYFGPGTRLTVT.

J is TRBJ2-7 and V is TRBV18; no clear D gene. Germline V gene sequence: CDR1 KGHSH, CDR2 LQKENI. V was pared by 8 bases and J by 2 bases, with 13 bases between. CDR3 length: 13 residues. The CDR3 reads CASPCWPPYEQYF. In DNA form, the CDR3 reads TGTGCCAGCCCTTGCTGGCCCCCCTACGAGCAGTACTTC.

The chain combines TRBV27 with TRBJ1-2; TRBD1 agrees at 7 bases. The CDR3 contains 14 residues. With 5 bases clipped from V and 10 bases from J, the junction kept 13 bases outside the gene matches. Looked up from germline, CDR1 is MNHEY and CDR2 is SMNVEV (reference sequence). The CDR3: CASSVTGIRADYTF. CDR3 nucleotide sequence: TGTGCCAGCAGTGTGACAGGGATTCGCGCGGACTACACCTTC.

This CDR3 reads CASSSSSGRETQYF. The CDR3 nucleotides read TGTGCCAGCAGCTCATCTTCAGGGCGAGAGACCCAGTACTTC. The V call is TRBV7-9, the J call TRBJ2-5, with D maybe TRBD1 (5 bases). V was clipped by 4 bases and J by 4 bases, with 13 bases between them. Germline-derived CDR1 and CDR2 are SEHNR and FQNEAQ (reference sequence). The CDR3 extends over 14 amino acids.

The J gene is TRBJ2-2, the V gene TRBV7-2, with 14 positions matching TRBD2. V lost 7 bases to trimming and J lost 7 bases; unmatched junction nucleotides: 5. CDR3 length equals 15 residues. Germline lookup yields CDR1 SGHTA and CDR2 FQGNSA. In DNA form, the CDR3 reads TGTGCCAGCACCGGGACTAGCGGGAGTTACGGGGAGCTGTTTTTT. Protein: CASTGTSGSYGELFF.

The V call is TRBV29-1, the J call TRBJ1-2; D uncertain. V lost 6 bases and J lost 2, with 13 bases in between. Germline V gene data show CDR1 as SQVTM and CDR2 as ANQGSEA. This CDR3 comprises 13 residues. The CDR3 sequence: CSVPTTPNYGYTF. The CDR3, as DNA: TGCAGCGTCCCCACGACACCAAACTATGGCTACACCTTC.

CDR3 nucleotide sequence: TGTGCCAGCAGTTACTCTGGGGGGGGCACCTACGAGCAGTACTTC. Encoded protein: CASSYSGGGTYEQYF. This chain joins TRBV6-6 and TRBJ2-7; TRBD2 is a possible D gene (7 bases). The germline V gene has CDR1 MNHNY and CDR2 SVGAGI (reference sequence). Between the trimmed V and J ends, which lost 0 bases and 2 bases, there was a span of 11 bases. This CDR3 region has 15 residues.

The chain joins TRBV15 to TRBJ2-1; TRBD2 matches at 10 bases. CDR3 length: 17 amino acids. The V and J ends lost 5 bases and 7 bases, in that order; junction bases with no gene match: 14. The germline V gene has CDR1 LNHNV and CDR2 YYDKDF (reference sequence). The CDR3 spells CATSPKGAGLARNEQFF. CDR3 DNA: TGTGCCACCAGCCCAAAGGGAGCGGGACTAGCGAGGAATGAGCAGTTCTTC.

The V call is TRBV2, the J call TRBJ1-1; 7 nucleotides agree with TRBD1. Germline trimming cut 1 base from V and 2 bases from J; bases unmatched to any gene: 7. From germline, CDR1 is SNHLY and CDR2 FYNNEI. CDR3 length equals 16 residues. Here the CDR3 DNA reads TGTGCCAGCAGTGAAGGAACAGGGGTGCGAAACACTGAAGCTTTCTTT. This encodes CASSEGTGVRNTEAFF.

This rearrangement joins TRBV7-2 to TRBJ1-2; 7 nucleotides line up with TRBD1. Unmatched junction bases numbered 16, after V lost 4 bases and J lost 11 bases. The CDR3 consists of 15 residues. From germline, CDR1 is SGHTA and CDR2 FQGNSA. CDR3 in DNA: TGTGCCAGCAGCTACTCTGAGACAGGGCGCGTTGGTTACACCTTC. It encodes CASSYSETGRVGYTF.

This clone has more than one count but fewer than ten. V is TRBV29-1 and J is TRBJ2-3, with D tentatively TRBD2 (5 bases). Trimming took off 7 bases at V and 3 bases at J, with 20 bases between the two ends. Germline V gene lookup returns CDR1 SQVTM and CDR2 ANQGSEA. The CDR3 runs to 15 residues. The CDR3 DNA reads TGCAGCGCCGGCGCCTTAGCGTCGGGAACAGATACGCAGTATTTT. This translates into CSAGALASGTDTQYF.

The V gene is TRBV30, the J gene TRBJ1-2; no reliable D call. The ends were cut back, 3 bases at V and 0 bases at J, with 11 bases in the middle. CDR3 length equals 14 residues. Looked up from germline, CDR1 is GTSNPN and CDR2 is SVGIG (reference sequence). This chain's CDR3 is CAWSRGRANYGYTF. For the CDR3, the DNA is TGTGCCTGGAGCCGAGGGCGAGCTAACTATGGCTACACCTTC. Looking up the rest from reference TRBV30 and TRBJ1-2 gives the full variable domain: SQTIHQWPATLVQPVGSPLSLECTVEGTSNPNLYWYRQAAGRGLQLLFYSVGIGQISSEVPQNLSASRPQDRQFILSSKKLLLSDSGFYLCAWSRGRANYGYTFGSGTRLTVV.

The chain has TRBV6-5 and TRBJ1-5; 7 bases align to TRBD1. The CDR3 is made up of 15 amino acids. In germline, CDR1 is MNHEY, CDR2 SVGAGI. The ends lost 6 bases at V and 1 base at J; junction bases unmatched: 6. The CDR3 sequence is CASSATGPSNQPQHF. DNA for the CDR3: TGTGCCAGCAGCGCGACAGGGCCCAGCAATCAGCCCCAGCATTTT.

The rearrangement joins TRBV28 to TRBJ1-2; the D gene is possibly TRBD1 (5 bases). V lost 2 bases and J lost 7, with 14 bases in between. The CDR3 length is 14 residues. CDR1 and CDR2 from the germline V gene are MDHEN and SYDVKM. The DNA of the CDR3 is TGTGCCAGCAGTTTACCCTCCCGGGGACTTGGCTACACCTTC. Protein sequence: CASSLPSRGLGYTF.

As to this clone: The junction differs from germline at one of its ends, possibly a read error. The chain carries TRBV27 and TRBJ2-1; 13 positions match TRBD2. This CDR3 has 21 residues. Per germline, CDR1 MNHEY and CDR2 SMNVEV (reference sequence). This chain's CDR3 is CASSLSRTSGSTAPLYNEQFF. The CDR3, as DNA: TGTGCCAGCAGCTTATCCCGGACTAGCGGGAGTACTGCCCCTCTATACAATGAGCAGTTCTTC.

V usage is TRBV4-2 and J usage is TRBJ2-7, with 10 bases fitting TRBD2. Germline assignment: CDR1 LGHNA and CDR2 YNFKEQ. J was trimmed by 3 bases and V by 0 bases; bases with no gene match: 11. CDR3 size: 18 residues. The CDR3 reads CASSQEGRAGGRGYEQYF. The CDR3, as DNA: TGTGCCAGCAGCCAAGAAGGTAGAGCGGGAGGGCGAGGCTACGAGCAGTACTTC.

The chain uses TRBV7-9 and TRBJ2-1, with D possibly TRBD2 on 6 matching bases. This CDR3 comprises 16 residues. Trimming cost V 5 bases and J 0 bases, with 14 bases left between them. Looked up from germline, CDR1 is SEHNR and CDR2 is FQNEAQ (reference sequence). The CDR3 protein is CASSRLASSSYNEQFF. In nucleotides, the CDR3 is TGTGCCAGCAGCCGTCTAGCGTCGAGCTCCTACAATGAGCAGTTCTTC.

This clone was found a few times. The J gene is TRBJ2-5, the V gene TRBV7-3; 8 positions match TRBD2. The CDR3 runs 15 residues. Looked up from germline, CDR1 is SGHTA and CDR2 is FQGTGA. V dropped 5 bases and J dropped 2; count of bases not matched to a gene: 7. This CDR3 is CASSRGGGFQETQYF. CDR3 in DNA: TGTGCCAGCAGCCGGGGGGGAGGCTTTCAAGAGACCCAGTACTTC.

The rearrangement joins TRBV28 to TRBJ1-2; D possibly corresponds to TRBD1 (6 bases). V shed 6 bases and J shed 4 bases, with 15 bases lying between them. Germline V gives CDR1 MDHEN, CDR2 SYDVKM. The CDR3 extends over 14 amino acids. The CDR3 reads CASSSGARVYGYTF. For the CDR3, the DNA is TGTGCCAGCAGCTCAGGGGCGCGAGTCTATGGCTACACCTTC.

The chain is built from TRBV7-8 and TRBJ2-1; 11 positions agree with TRBD1. CDR1 and CDR2 from the germline V gene are SGHVS and FQNEAQ. The CDR3 totals 17 residues. The trim removed 5 bases at V and 0 bases at J, leaving 6 bases unmatched. The CDR3 nucleotides read TGTGCCAGCAGCACTCGGACAGGGGGCACCTCCTACAATGAGCAGTTCTTC. Translation gives CASSTRTGGTSYNEQFF.

V gene TRBV9 combines with J gene TRBJ2-1, with 7 bases lining up with TRBD1. The germline V gene has CDR1 SGDLS and CDR2 YYNGEE. The trim removed 10 bases at V and 1 base at J, leaving 8 bases unmatched. This CDR3 region has 14 residues. DNA of the CDR3: TGTGCCTCCTCGTCAGGGGGATCCTACAATGAGCAGTTCTTC. Translated: CASSSGGSYNEQFF.

The chain is built from TRBV27 and TRBJ2-5, with a tentative D call TRBD2 (6 bases). The V gene's germline CDR1 is MNHEY and CDR2 SMNVEV (reference sequence). The V end lost 11 bases, the J end lost 7 bases, and 14 bases lay between the germline ends. This CDR3 region has 11 residues. Here the CDR3 DNA reads TGTGCCTTTAGCGGATGGGGGACCCAGTACTTC. Its translation is CAFSGWGTQYF.

The table lists this clone with a few counts. The rearrangement uses TRBV5-1 and TRBJ2-1; 7 bases line up with TRBD2. Germline assignment: CDR1 SGHRS and CDR2 YFSETQ. After removal of 2 bases from V and 1 base from J, the junction contained 6 bases not matched to a gene. The CDR3 is made up of 16 amino acids. The CDR3 loop is CASSFPGGRSYNEQFF. DNA for the CDR3: TGCGCCAGCAGCTTCCCCGGCGGGAGATCCTACAATGAGCAGTTCTTC.

In its sample, this clone was seen a few times. V is TRBV9 and J is TRBJ1-5; unclear D gene. V was clipped by 0 bases and J by 4 bases, with 11 bases between them. In germline, CDR1 is SGDLS, CDR2 YYNGEE. The CDR3 is made up of 15 amino acids. CDR3 protein: CASSVGTSPNQPQHF. The CDR3 region has the DNA TGTGCCAGCAGCGTAGGGACTTCTCCAAATCAGCCCCAGCATTTT. Full variable domain (outside the CDR3, taken from reference TRBV9 and TRBJ1-5): DSGVTQTPKHLITATGQRVTLRCSPRSGDLSVYWYQQSLDQGLQFLIQYYNGEERAKGNILERFSAQQFPDLHSELNLSSLELGDSALYFCASSVGTSPNQPQHFGDGTRLSIL.

The chain uses TRBV11-2 and TRBJ1-1; the D gene is possibly TRBD1 (6 bases). Germline V gene lookup returns CDR1 SGHAT and CDR2 FQNNGV. This CDR3 has 13 amino acids. Trimming cost V 0 bases and J 11 bases, with 13 bases left between them. CDR3 residues: CASSLERGGDAFF. The CDR3 nucleotides are TGTGCCAGCAGCTTAGAGAGGGGGGGGGACGCTTTCTTT. The entire variable domain, with the rest obtained from reference TRBV11-2 and TRBJ1-1, is as follows: EAGVAQSPRYKIIEKRQSVAFWCNPISGHATLYWYQQILGQGPKLLIQFQNNGVVDDSQLPKDRFSAERLKGVDSTLKIQPAKLEDSAVYLCASSLERGGDAFFGQGTRLTVV.

The chain joins TRBV10-3 to TRBJ1-5; D is undetermined. The V end lost 0 bases, the J end lost 2 bases, and 11 bases lay between the germline ends. This CDR3 contains 16 residues. In germline, CDR1 is ENHRY, CDR2 SYGVKD. The CDR3 bases are TGTGCCATCAGTGAGTCGAGGAGGGCAGGCAATCAGCCCCAGCATTTT. Its protein is CAISESRRAGNQPQHF.

This chain uses TRBV7-6 with TRBJ2-2; 11 nucleotides agree with TRBD2. The CDR3 has 16 amino acids. Germline V gene data show CDR1 as SGHVS and CDR2 as FNYEAQ. After removal of 1 base from V and 6 bases from J, the junction contained 4 bases not matched to a gene. The chain's CDR3 is CASSLGLAGIAGELFF. The CDR3 nucleotides read TGTGCCAGCAGCTTAGGACTAGCGGGAATCGCCGGGGAGCTGTTTTTT.

The rearrangement links TRBV15 to TRBJ1-6; possibly TRBD1 for D (6 bases). Germline V lookup: CDR1 LNHNV, CDR2 YYDKDF (reference sequence). V was trimmed by 0 bases and J by 6 bases, leaving 6 bases between them. The CDR3 sequence is 14 residues long. CDR3 sequence (DNA): TGTGCCACCAGCAGAGAACAGGGTAATTCACCCCTCCACTTT. Its protein is CATSREQGNSPLHF. The whole variable domain, remainder taken from reference TRBV15 and TRBJ1-6, is DAMVIQNPRYQVTQFGKPVTLSCSQTLNHNVMYWYQQKSSQAPKLLFHYYDKDFNNEADTPDNFQSRRPNTSFCFLDIRSPGLGDTAMYLCATSREQGNSPLHFGNGTRLTVT.

This chain links TRBV2 with TRBJ2-7; D is perhaps TRBD2 (6 bases). CDR3 length: 15 residues. Trimming shortened V by 6 bases and J by 2 bases, and 17 bases separated the two germline ends. CDR1 and CDR2 (germline): SNHLY, FYNNEI. The CDR3, as DNA: TGTGCCAGCAGGGGAGGAAGCACTGCGGCCTACGAGCAGTACTTC. Translating it yields CASRGGSTAAYEQYF.

This clone has more than one count but fewer than ten. This sequence joins TRBV4-3 and TRBJ2-2; D remains ambiguous. The V end lost 3 bases, the J end lost 2 bases, and 7 bases lay between the germline ends. The CDR3 runs to 14 residues. Germline V gives CDR1 LGHNA, CDR2 YSLEER. In DNA, the CDR3 is TGCGCCAGCAGCCAGCGCCGTAACACCGGGGAGCTGTTTTTT. Translation gives CASSQRRNTGELFF.

The chain links TRBV18 to TRBJ2-7, with D perhaps matching TRBD2 (5 bases). Trimming shortened V by 3 bases and J by 2 bases, and 11 bases separated the two germline ends. CDR1 is KGHSH and CDR2 is LQKENI in the germline V gene. CDR3 length equals 14 residues. The DNA of the CDR3 is TGTGCCAGCTCACCCCCCCGGGAACCCTACGAGCAGTACTTC. Its protein product is CASSPPREPYEQYF. Supplemented by reference TRBV18 and TRBJ2-7, the full variable domain reads NAGVMQNPRHLVRRRGQEARLRCSPMKGHSHVYWYRQLPEEGLKFMVYLQKENIIDESGMPKERFSAEFPKEGPSILRIQQVVRGDSAAYFCASSPPREPYEQYFGPGTRLTVT.

The chain combines TRBV2 with TRBJ2-3, with 7 bases lining up with TRBD2. Trimming removed 8 bases from V and 1 base from J; junction bases left unmatched: 6. Germline values: CDR1 SNHLY, CDR2 FYNNEI. CDR3 length: 14 amino acids. CDR3 DNA: TGTGCCAGCGGTCCGGGAGGCGGCACAGATACGCAGTATTTT. Its translation is CASGPGGGTDTQYF.